One sample yielded the 2 T cell receptor beta chains listed below, sequenced in a study of T cell repertoires in cytomegalovirus infection. TCRdb itself ran the reads through MiXCR, one entry per CDR3 protein. The sample lists roughly 500,000 distinct CDR3 sequences, roughly 42% occurring once. The antigens for these receptors are not known. Here the sequenced sample was cultured PBMCs, taken from culture after CMV antigen stimulation. The receptors come from a human donor in good health (CMV status not recorded). Some clones in this sample may be carry-over from other donors' samples.

V and J are TRBV7-2 and TRBJ1-2; a possible D gene is TRBD1 (5 bases). V was shortened by 2 bases and J by 7 bases, with 14 bases between the two germline ends. The CDR3 has 14 amino acids. Germline CDR1 is SGHTA and CDR2 is FQGNSA. CDR3 loop: CASSLIGAPSGYTF. CDR3 bases: TGTGCCAGCAGCTTAATTGGGGCCCCCAGTGGCTACACCTTC.

V and J are TRBV4-2 and TRBJ1-1; 11 nucleotides line up with TRBD1. Germline loops: CDR1 LGHNA, CDR2 YNFKEQ. The CDR3 loop spans 18 amino acids. V was pared by 0 bases and J by 0 bases, with 6 bases of the junction left unmatched. This CDR3 reads CASSQDPGQGGLNTEAFF. The DNA of the CDR3 is TGTGCCAGCAGCCAAGACCCGGGACAGGGGGGTTTGAACACTGAAGCTTTCTTT.